This T cell receptor beta chain was sequenced in a study of T cell responses to AZD1222 COVID-19 vaccine. Sequencing used immunoSEQ multiplex PCR; TCRdb keeps in-frame clones, though not all of them. The sample contains 150,000 to 200,000 clones, roughly nine tenths of which appear only once. Study-level results: CD4 TCRs covered the whole spike, strongest at regions 160-218 and 743-854.

The CDR3 covers 14 residues. Germline values: CDR1 SNHLY, CDR2 FYNNEI. With 6 bases removed from V and 8 bases from J, the gap between germline ends came to 14 bases. Comment on this clone: Its specificity is not known.

This TCR came from an adult who received the AZD1222 COVID-19 vaccine. The chain uses TRBV2 and TRBJ1-6; weak D call: TRBD1 (6 bases). Source: peripheral blood, taken 28 days after the second AZD1222 dose. The CDR3 DNA reads TGTGCCAGCAGGAAGTCACAGGGAGATTCACCCCTCCACTTT. As protein: CASRKSQGDSPLHF.